The 31 T cell receptor beta chains in this list originate from one sample, sequenced in a study of identical twins. A single record per CDR3 protein comes from TCRdb applying MiXCR to the 5' RACE reads. The sample lists about 790,000 distinct CDR3 sequences; roughly 18% were seen once. This same sample was also part of a study on T cells expressing NK-cell markers.

What was sequenced was PBMCs. These receptors were collected from a woman younger than 35 in good health.

This clonotype came up a few times. The chain couples TRBV2 to TRBJ1-5; tentative D call: TRBD1 (6 bases). The CDR3 runs to 14 residues. Trimming shortened V by 6 bases and J by 7 bases, and 16 bases separated the two germline ends. The germline gives CDR1 SNHLY, CDR2 FYNNEI. CDR3: CASSALGGPQPQHF. CDR3 in DNA: TGTGCCAGCAGCGCCCTAGGGGGGCCCCAGCCCCAGCATTTT.

This clonotype has a count of ten or more. The chain is built from TRBV5-5 and TRBJ1-6; D unclear. Germline V gene lookup returns CDR1 SGHKS and CDR2 YYEKEE (reference sequence). V lost 2 bases to trimming and J lost 9 bases, with 15 bases between them. This CDR3 has 15 amino acids. The CDR3 sequence is CASSLMSGPSSPLHF. CDR3 nucleotides: TGTGCCAGCAGCTTAATGTCCGGTCCGAGTTCACCCCTCCACTTT.

This clonotype was recorded many times. CDR3 sequence (DNA): TGTGCCAGCACCCCCGACAGGGTCCACGAGCAGTACTTC. It specifies CASTPDRVHEQYF. The rearrangement links TRBV12-3 or TRBV12-4 to TRBJ2-7; 7 nucleotides match TRBD1. The V and J ends lost 7 bases and 5 bases, in that order; junction bases with no gene match: 8. The CDR3 sequence is 13 residues long.

This clonotype turned up a few times. The V and J genes are TRBV18 and TRBJ2-7; maybe TRBD1 (6 bases). The V end was cut by 3 bases, the J end by 6 bases, with 9 bases between. There are 12 residues in the CDR3. Per the germline V gene, CDR1 is KGHSH and CDR2 is LQKENI. CDR3 nucleotide sequence: TGTGCCAGCTCACCGCAGACAGGCGAGCAGTACTTC. Protein sequence: CASSPQTGEQYF.

A few counts support this clonotype. The V and J genes are TRBV4-1 and TRBJ2-2; 8 nucleotides agree with TRBD2. Germline values: CDR1 MGHRA, CDR2 YSYEKL. This CDR3 is built from 17 residues. V shed 0 bases, J shed 4 bases, and the junction held 7 bases outside the gene matches. The CDR3 nucleotides are TGCGCCAGCAGCCAAGACAGAGCGGGAGTCGGCACCGGGGAGCTGTTTTTT. The encoded protein is CASSQDRAGVGTGELFF.

The table lists this clonotype with many counts. The V and J genes are TRBV12-3 or TRBV12-4 and TRBJ1-3, with D maybe TRBD1 (6 bases). V gave up 5 bases and J gave up 0 bases, with 8 bases separating them. This CDR3 has 14 residues. The DNA of the CDR3 is TGTGCCAGCAGTCTGGGACACTCTGGAAACACCATATATTTT. Amino acid sequence: CASSLGHSGNTIYF.

A few counts support this clonotype. The rearrangement links TRBV7-2 to TRBJ2-1; TRBD2 aligns across 7 bases. V trimming: 5 bases; J trimming: 10 bases; junction bases outside the gene matches: 11. Per the germline V gene, CDR1 is SGHTA and CDR2 is FQGNSA. The CDR3 covers 14 residues. This CDR3 reads CASSQASAGYEQFF. In nucleotides, the CDR3 is TGTGCCAGCAGCCAAGCCTCAGCGGGATACGAGCAGTTCTTC.

This chain links TRBV12-3 or TRBV12-4 with TRBJ2-1, with 12 positions matching TRBD2. The CDR3 has 15 residues. J gave up 4 bases and V 9 bases, and 7 bases lay outside the gene matches. The CDR3 here is CASGFGLAGYNEQFF. CDR3 nucleotide sequence: TGTGCCAGTGGCTTCGGACTAGCGGGGTACAATGAGCAGTTCTTC.

The chain joins TRBV4-2 to TRBJ2-1; weak D call: TRBD2 (5 bases). The V end was cut by 3 bases, the J end by 8 bases, with 20 bases between. Germline-derived CDR1 and CDR2 are LGHNA and YNFKEQ. The CDR3 covers 16 residues. The CDR3 spells CASSHTPGPSSDEQFF. The CDR3, as DNA: TGTGCCAGCAGCCATACACCGGGCCCTAGTAGCGATGAGCAGTTCTTC.

This clonotype has only a few counts. The rearrangement uses TRBV5-1 and TRBJ2-2, with 7 bases lining up with TRBD1. Germline V CDR1 and CDR2: SGHRS, YFSETQ. Germline trimming cut 1 base from V and 2 bases from J; bases unmatched to any gene: 5. CDR3 size: 16 residues. CDR3 amino acids: CASSLYRGSNTGELFF. For the CDR3, the DNA is TGCGCCAGCAGCTTGTACAGGGGTTCAAACACCGGGGAGCTGTTTTTT.

This clonotype was seen only a few times. The chain links TRBV5-4 to TRBJ2-1, with 9 nucleotides matching TRBD1. With 2 bases clipped from V and 9 bases from J, the junction kept 9 bases outside the gene matches. Per germline, CDR1 SGHNT and CDR2 YYREEE (reference sequence). The CDR3 is 15 residues long. The CDR3 region has the DNA TGTGCCAGCAGCTTCAAACAGGGGGCGGTGACTGAGCAGTTCTTC. This codes for CASSFKQGAVTEQFF.

The gene calls are TRBV12-3 or TRBV12-4 and TRBJ2-4; D may be TRBD1 (6 bases). The V end lost 2 bases, the J end lost 5 bases, and 13 bases lay between the germline ends. The CDR3 extends over 15 amino acids. CDR3 in DNA: TGTGCCAGCAGTTTAACAGGGATAGAGGAAAACATTCAGTACTTC. Translating gives CASSLTGIEENIQYF.

The V call is TRBV7-9, the J call TRBJ2-3; 7 bases agree with TRBD2. Germline values: CDR1 SEHNR, CDR2 FQNEAQ (reference sequence). This CDR3 comprises 15 residues. V lost 2 bases to trimming and J lost 3 bases; unmatched junction nucleotides: 5. As DNA, the CDR3 is TGTGCCAGCAGCTTACGGGCGGGAGAAACAGATACGCAGTATTTT. Translating it yields CASSLRAGETDTQYF.

The chain employs TRBV12-3 or TRBV12-4 and TRBJ2-2, with D perhaps matching TRBD1 or TRBD2 (5 bases each). V was trimmed by 5 bases and J by 5 bases, leaving 12 bases between them. CDR3 length: 14 residues. CDR3 DNA sequence: TGTGCCAGCAGTGGGACGTCTGTTACCGGGGAGCTGTTTTTT. Its protein is CASSGTSVTGELFF.

The V call is TRBV3-1, the J call TRBJ2-1; TRBD2 matches at 11 bases. The CDR3 runs to 16 residues. CDR1 is LGHDT, CDR2 YNNKEL, per germline (reference sequence). Losses at the gene ends were 4 bases for V and 3 bases for J; bases not matched to a gene: 5. In nucleotides, the CDR3 is TGTGCCAGCAGCCCATATACTAGCGGGAGCTACAATGAGCAGTTCTTC. This sequence encodes CASSPYTSGSYNEQFF.

This clonotype turned up a few times. The genes are TRBV11-2 and TRBJ1-1; no clear D. V was shortened by 2 bases and J by 4 bases, with 8 bases between the two germline ends. CDR3 length: 13 amino acids. Germline V gene data show CDR1 as SGHAT and CDR2 as FQNNGV. The CDR3 bases are TGTGCCAGCAGCTTACAGCCCCGCACTGAAGCTTTCTTT. Translation gives CASSLQPRTEAFF.

This clonotype was counted ten times or more. One junction end disagrees with the germline gene, perhaps due to a read error. V and J are TRBV5-1 and TRBJ2-7; no reliable D call. The germline CDR1 and CDR2 sequences are SGHRS and YFSETQ. This CDR3 is 12 amino acids long. CDR3 protein: CASSYAGYEQYF. CDR3 bases: TGTGCCAGCAGTTACGCCGGCTACGAGCAGTACTTC.

This chain links TRBV3-1 with TRBJ2-1, with D hard to call. Germline lookup yields CDR1 LGHDT and CDR2 YNNKEL (reference sequence). V was pared by 4 bases and J by 7 bases, with 14 bases between. CDR3 length equals 14 residues. Here the CDR3 DNA reads TGTGCCAGCAGCCCTCGACTCCCCTCGAATGAGCAGTTCTTC. Translation gives CASSPRLPSNEQFF.

The chain uses TRBV20-1 and TRBJ2-7; TRBD1 aligns across 9 bases. Germline values: CDR1 DFQATT, CDR2 SNEGSKA (reference sequence). V was clipped by 6 bases and J by 4 bases; unmatched bases: 10. CDR3 length equals 14 residues. CDR3 nucleotide sequence: TGCAGTGCGATTACGGGACAGGGTATTTACGAGCAGTACTTC. Protein: CSAITGQGIYEQYF.

This clonotype was seen only a few times. This chain uses TRBV4-1 with TRBJ1-2, with D perhaps matching TRBD1 (6 bases). V lost 0 bases and J 7 bases, leaving 12 bases between the germline ends. Germline CDR1 and CDR2: MGHRA and YSYEKL. This CDR3 has 14 amino acids. CDR3 DNA sequence: TGCGCCAGCAGCCAAGACTCGGGGGCGTCTGGCTACACCTTC. Amino acid sequence: CASSQDSGASGYTF.

This clonotype came up a few times. The chain is built from TRBV5-1 and TRBJ2-1; perhaps TRBD1 as D (6 bases). Germline V CDR1 and CDR2: SGHRS, YFSETQ. This CDR3 region has 13 residues. Between the trimmed V and J ends, which lost 2 bases and 8 bases, there was a span of 11 bases. The CDR3 nucleotides are TGCGCCAGCAGCTTCGCAGGGGTCCATGAGCAGTTCTTC. This sequence encodes CASSFAGVHEQFF.

This rearrangement joins TRBV12-3 or TRBV12-4 to TRBJ2-2; D unresolved. The V gene lost 8 bases and the J gene lost 2 bases, with 12 bases spanning the gap. This CDR3 spans 14 amino acids. The CDR3 DNA follows: TGTGCCAGCGTCCCGAAGGCTAACACCGGGGAGCTGTTTTTT. It is translated as CASVPKANTGELFF.

This clonotype was seen a few times. V gene TRBV2 combines with J gene TRBJ1-1; TRBD1 agrees at 9 bases. V dropped 6 bases and J dropped 4; count of bases not matched to a gene: 3. Germline CDR1 and CDR2: SNHLY and FYNNEI. This CDR3 spans 13 amino acids. The CDR3 reads CASRQGATTEAFF. In nucleotides, the CDR3 is TGTGCCAGCAGACAGGGGGCGACCACTGAAGCTTTCTTT.

This chain links TRBV3-1 with TRBJ1-1, with D hard to call. Germline V gene sequence: CDR1 LGHDT, CDR2 YNNKEL (reference sequence). This CDR3 has 14 amino acids. The germline V and J ends were trimmed by 0 bases and 5 bases, with 10 bases remaining between them. The CDR3 DNA reads as TGTGCCAGCAGCCAAGAGGTCAGGACGACTGAAGCTTTCTTT. Amino acids: CASSQEVRTTEAFF.

The V gene is TRBV6-2 or TRBV6-3, the J gene TRBJ2-3; 9 nucleotides match TRBD2. The J segment lost 3 bases and the V segment lost 7 bases, leaving 8 bases of the junction unmatched. This CDR3 spans 15 amino acids. Germline lookup yields CDR1 MNHEY and CDR2 SVGEGT. CDR3 protein: CASTTLAGRTDTQYF. Here the CDR3 DNA reads TGTGCCAGCACCACGCTAGCGGGACGAACAGATACGCAGTATTTT.

This clonotype appeared a few times. The chain joins TRBV10-3 to TRBJ1-3; D call uncertain. In germline, CDR1 is ENHRY, CDR2 SYGVKD. The CDR3 sequence is 14 residues long. With 4 bases removed from V and 1 base from J, the gap between germline ends came to 8 bases. CDR3 sequence reads: CAISAGGSGNTIYF. The CDR3 DNA is TGTGCCATCAGTGCAGGAGGATCTGGAAACACCATATATTTT.

This clonotype was picked up a small number of times. The rearrangement links TRBV11-2 to TRBJ2-1, with 11 positions matching TRBD2. Unmatched junction bases numbered 6, after V lost 5 bases and J lost 3 bases. Germline CDR1 and CDR2: SGHAT and FQNNGV. The CDR3 is 16 residues long. For the CDR3, the DNA is TGTGCCAGCAGCCTTAGACTAGCGGGGATCTACAATGAGCAGTTCTTC. Translating it yields CASSLRLAGIYNEQFF.

The rearrangement joins TRBV7-2 to TRBJ2-3, with TRBD2 matching over 16 bases. The CDR3 is 16 residues long. Germline values: CDR1 SGHTA, CDR2 FQGNSA. With 7 bases clipped from V and 6 bases from J, the junction kept 7 bases outside the gene matches. The DNA for the CDR3 is TGTGCCAGCAAACTTTGGGGACTAGCGGGAGGGGATACGCAGTATTTT. Amino acids: CASKLWGLAGGDTQYF.

The genes are TRBV6-2 or TRBV6-3 and TRBJ2-7; 7 bases line up with TRBD1. From germline, CDR1 is MNHEY and CDR2 SVGEGT. This CDR3 region has 15 residues. After removal of 6 bases from V and 3 bases from J, the junction contained 11 bases not matched to a gene. The chain's CDR3 is CASRTTRTGSYEQYF. DNA for the CDR3: TGTGCCAGCAGGACGACCCGGACAGGTAGCTACGAGCAGTACTTC.

The rearrangement uses TRBV2 and TRBJ1-5, with D tentatively TRBD1 (5 bases). The CDR3 loop spans 15 amino acids. The V end was cut by 7 bases, the J end by 7 bases, with 20 bases between. Germline-derived CDR1 and CDR2 are SNHLY and FYNNEI. The CDR3 DNA reads TGTGCCAGCAAAGAGCCCCTTGACTGGGGCCAGCCCCAGCATTTT. It codes for CASKEPLDWGQPQHF.

V is TRBV5-1 and J is TRBJ2-7; 12 bases fit TRBD2. This CDR3 has 19 residues. Germline assignment: CDR1 SGHRS and CDR2 YFSETQ. With 3 bases clipped from V and 3 bases from J, the junction kept 16 bases outside the gene matches. CDR3 in DNA: TGCGCCAGCAGCTGGCCGACTAGCGGGAGCGCCCACCTCCTCTACGAGCAGTACTTC. This sequence encodes CASSWPTSGSAHLLYEQYF.